These 5 T cell receptor beta chains came from one sample sequenced in a study of cytomegalovirus exposure and HLA in healthy donors (dated by TCRdb to the late 2010s). Libraries were built with the immunoSEQ multiplex PCR assay. A mixture of 60 forward primers for TCR Vbeta segments and 13 reverse primers for TCR Jbeta segments was used in the multiplex PCR. TCRdb limited this immuneACCESS table to in-frame rearrangements with V and J called. A share of clones is missing; checked studies link under half to unresolved V genes, and the rest is unexplained. This sample lists around 170,000 clones; approximately 80% were detected once. The top ten hold over 1.5% of the sample. The sequenced sample consisted of PBMCs. These receptors were obtained from a woman under 30 in good health and CMV-seronegative.

The chain links TRBV7-9 to TRBJ1-1, with no clear D. V was cut by 1 base and J by 1 base, with 10 bases left in between. The CDR3 extends over 15 amino acids. Germline V gene lookup returns CDR1 SEHNR and CDR2 FQNEAQ (reference sequence). The CDR3 reads CASSLGAGSNTEAFF. The CDR3 DNA sequence: TGTGCCAGCAGCTTAGGGGCAGGTTCGAACACTGAAGCTTTCTTT.

Only one count was recorded for this clone. The gene calls are TRBV5-6 and TRBJ2-5; TRBD2 matches at 10 bases. V dropped 4 bases and J dropped 5; count of bases not matched to a gene: 8. The CDR3 covers 15 residues. Germline-derived CDR1 and CDR2 are SGHDT and YYEEEE. The CDR3 here is CASSRVAGGRETQYF. The CDR3 DNA reads TGTGCCAGCAGCCGGGTAGCGGGGGGAAGGGAGACCCAGTACTTC.

V usage is TRBV18 and J usage is TRBJ1-5; 9 nucleotides match TRBD1. The CDR3 loop spans 14 amino acids. Germline assignment: CDR1 KGHSH and CDR2 LQKENI. V dropped 8 bases and J dropped 6; count of bases not matched to a gene: 8. CDR3: CASKGQGFGQPQHF. The CDR3 DNA sequence: TGTGCCAGCAAGGGACAGGGATTCGGTCAGCCCCAGCATTTT.

As concerns this clone: Other DNA sequences of this sample code for an identical CDR3. This rearrangement joins TRBV11-2 to TRBJ2-7; 7 nucleotides agree with TRBD2. The CDR3 totals 14 residues. Per germline, CDR1 SGHAT and CDR2 FQNNGV. The ends lost 7 bases at V and 12 bases at J; junction bases unmatched: 18. In DNA form, the CDR3 reads TGTGCCAGCACCCTGACGGGGGGTCAAGCTAGGCCGTACTTC. Its translation: CASTLTGGQARPYF. Combining the CDR3 with reference TRBV11-2 and TRBJ2-7 gives the whole variable domain EAGVAQSPRYKIIEKRQSVAFWCNPISGHATLYWYQQILGQGPKLLIQFQNNGVVDDSQLPKDRFSAERLKGVDSTLKIQPAKLEDSAVYLCASTLTGGQARPYFGPGTRLTVT.

The chain links TRBV15 to TRBJ2-3; D is possibly TRBD2 (6 bases). CDR1 and CDR2 from the germline V gene are LNHNV and YYDKDF (reference sequence). Trimming took off 2 bases at V and 5 bases at J, with 20 bases between the two ends. The CDR3 spans 17 residues. The CDR3 loop is CATSRPPSAGRGDTQYF. As DNA, the CDR3 is TGTGCCACCAGCAGACCACCATCGGCGGGGCGCGGAGATACGCAGTATTTT.